Detailed here is one T cell receptor (beta chain). Its target is unknown. Here immunoSEQ multiplex PCR was the method, and the copy in TCRdb shows in-frame clones only, minus some. Among around 45,000 clones, 83% were seen once, and the ten largest hold about 45%. This entry comes from a study of Ad26.COV2.S vaccination and SARS-CoV-2 variants. Germline V gene lookup returns CDR1 GTSNPN and CDR2 SVGIG (reference sequence). The CDR3 loop spans 15 amino acids. V trimming: 5 bases; J trimming: 3 bases; junction bases outside the gene matches: 9. The study's findings and limits: Reported findings describe substantial breadth in spike-specific CD8+ and CD4+ T cell responses following vaccination. Participants in the vaccine arm had higher spike-specific TCR breadth; placebo recipients had lower. It is possible that the TCR breadth and depth analyses underestimated the total T cell responses. Breadth measured for non-spike TCRs was similar across vaccine and placebo recipients.

The source of this sequence is a human donor who had recovered from COVID-19. This specimen was peripheral blood, taken after recovery from COVID-19. The chain carries TRBV30 and TRBJ2-4; 8 bases line up with TRBD2. CDR3 loop: CAWSSAGANKNIQYF. CDR3 nucleotides: TGTGCCTGGTCCTCAGCGGGAGCGAACAAAAACATTCAGTACTTC.